Sequencing of this T cell receptor (beta chain) was carried out in a study of monozygotic twins with inflammatory bowel disease. In germline, CDR1 is LNHDA, CDR2 SQIVND (reference sequence). This CDR3 spans 13 amino acids. TCRdb reprocessed the 5' RACE reads and reports one entry per CDR3 protein, with no DNA. Listed are around 47,000 distinct CDR3 sequences; approximately 5.8% falls within the top ten. The V call is TRBV19, the J call TRBJ1-2. The specimen sequenced was blood. The receptor comes from a human donor with ulcerative colitis or Crohn's disease, or a healthy co-twin of an affected twin (not recorded which). The CDR3 region is CASSMEGYYGYTF.